This T cell receptor beta chain was retrieved from a study of PD-1 blockade in classical Hodgkin lymphoma. The CDR3 is 12 residues long. Every single patient, without exception, relapsed after autologous stem cell transplantation, and brentuximab vedotin exposure varied. Data came from immunoSEQ multiplex PCR; TCRdb stores just in-frame clones and leaves some out. The repertoire includes roughly 61,000 clones, approximately 90% of them detected once, and more than 9% sits in the top ten. The sequences come from peripheral blood mononuclear cells (PBMCs), collected before the second cycle of nivolumab. This clonotype originated in a human donor with classical Hodgkin lymphoma. The genes are TRBV21-1 and TRBJ2-7; the table gives TRBD2 as D, unverified against the DNA. TRBV21-1 is a recognized pseudogene. CDR3 protein: CASSPGTYEQYF. The CDR3 coding sequence is TGTGCCAGCAGTCCGGGTACCTACGAGCAGTACTTC.